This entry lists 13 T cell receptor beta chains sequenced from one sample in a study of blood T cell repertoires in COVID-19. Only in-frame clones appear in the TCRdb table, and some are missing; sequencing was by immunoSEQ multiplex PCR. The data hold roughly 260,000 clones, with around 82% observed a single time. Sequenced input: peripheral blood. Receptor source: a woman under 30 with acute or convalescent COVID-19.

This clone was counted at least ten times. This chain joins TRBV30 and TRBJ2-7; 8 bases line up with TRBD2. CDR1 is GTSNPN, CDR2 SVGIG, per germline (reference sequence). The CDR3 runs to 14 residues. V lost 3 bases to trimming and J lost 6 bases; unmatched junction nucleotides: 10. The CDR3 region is CAWRWGTRGTEQYF. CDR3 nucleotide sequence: TGTGCCTGGAGGTGGGGGACTAGGGGCACCGAGCAGTACTTC.

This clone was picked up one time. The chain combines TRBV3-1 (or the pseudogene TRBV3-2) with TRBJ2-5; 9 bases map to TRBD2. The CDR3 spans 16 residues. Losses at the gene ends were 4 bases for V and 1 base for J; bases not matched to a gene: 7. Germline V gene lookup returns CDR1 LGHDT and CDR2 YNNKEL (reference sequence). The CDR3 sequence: CASSLFQTSGQETQYF. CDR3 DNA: TGTGCCAGCAGCCTATTTCAGACTAGCGGCCAAGAGACCCAGTACTTC.

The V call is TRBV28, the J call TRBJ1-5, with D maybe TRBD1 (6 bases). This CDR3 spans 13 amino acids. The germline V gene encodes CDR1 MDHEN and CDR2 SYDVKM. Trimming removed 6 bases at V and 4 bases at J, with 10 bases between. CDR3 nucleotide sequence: TGTGCCAGCAGCCACGACAGGAATCAGCCCCAGCATTTT. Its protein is CASSHDRNQPQHF.

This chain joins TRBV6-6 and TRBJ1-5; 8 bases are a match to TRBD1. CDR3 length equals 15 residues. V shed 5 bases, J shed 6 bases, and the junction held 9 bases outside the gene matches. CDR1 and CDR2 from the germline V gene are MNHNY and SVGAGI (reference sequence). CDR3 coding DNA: TGTGCCAGCAGTCCGACAGGGGCCGTCAGTCAGCCCCAGCATTTT. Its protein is CASSPTGAVSQPQHF.

The CDR3 DNA reads TGTGCCAGCAGCTTACCCTGGCAGGGAAGGAACATATACGAGCAGTACTTC. This encodes CASSLPWQGRNIYEQYF. V usage is TRBV7-2 and J usage is TRBJ2-7; D may be TRBD1 (5 bases). The CDR3 runs 17 residues. Trimming removed 2 bases at V and 4 bases at J, with 21 bases between. CDR1 SGHTA and CDR2 FQGNSA come from the germline V gene.

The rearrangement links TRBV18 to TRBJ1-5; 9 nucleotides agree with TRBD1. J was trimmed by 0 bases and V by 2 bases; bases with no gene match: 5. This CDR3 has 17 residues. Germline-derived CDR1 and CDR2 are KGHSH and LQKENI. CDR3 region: CASSPGTGTYSNQPQHF. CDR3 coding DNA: TGTGCCAGCTCACCAGGGACAGGGACGTATAGCAATCAGCCCCAGCATTTT. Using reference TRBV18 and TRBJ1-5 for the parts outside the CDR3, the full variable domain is NAGVMQNPRHLVRRRGQEARLRCSPMKGHSHVYWYRQLPEEGLKFMVYLQKENIIDESGMPKERFSAEFPKEGPSILRIQQVVRGDSAAYFCASSPGTGTYSNQPQHFGDGTRLSIL.

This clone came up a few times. CDR3 bases: TGTGCCAGCAGTGAATTGAGGAGCTCCTACGAGCAGTACTTC. Its protein is CASSELRSSYEQYF. The chain combines TRBV3-1 (or the pseudogene TRBV3-2) with TRBJ2-7; the D is unclear. CDR3 size: 14 residues. In germline, CDR1 is LGHDT, CDR2 YNNKEL (reference sequence). Trimming cost V 6 bases and J 0 bases, with 12 bases left between them.

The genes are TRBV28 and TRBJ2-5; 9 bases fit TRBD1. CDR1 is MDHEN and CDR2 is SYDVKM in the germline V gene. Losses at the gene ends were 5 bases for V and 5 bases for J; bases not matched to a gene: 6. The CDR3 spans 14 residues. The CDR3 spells CASSANRGPETQYF. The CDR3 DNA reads TGTGCCAGCAGTGCAAACAGGGGGCCGGAGACCCAGTACTTC.

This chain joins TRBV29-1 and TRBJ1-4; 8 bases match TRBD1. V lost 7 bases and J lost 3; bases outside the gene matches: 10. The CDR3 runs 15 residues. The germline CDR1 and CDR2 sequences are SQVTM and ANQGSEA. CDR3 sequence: CSGTTTGGANEKLFF. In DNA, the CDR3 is TGCAGCGGTACCACAACAGGGGGTGCTAATGAAAAACTGTTTTTT.

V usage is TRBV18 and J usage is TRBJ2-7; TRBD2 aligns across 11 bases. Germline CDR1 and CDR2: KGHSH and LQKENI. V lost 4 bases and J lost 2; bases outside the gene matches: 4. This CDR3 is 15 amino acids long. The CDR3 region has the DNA TGTGCCAGCTCACGTGGGACTAGCGGTGCCTACGAGCAGTACTTC. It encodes CASSRGTSGAYEQYF.

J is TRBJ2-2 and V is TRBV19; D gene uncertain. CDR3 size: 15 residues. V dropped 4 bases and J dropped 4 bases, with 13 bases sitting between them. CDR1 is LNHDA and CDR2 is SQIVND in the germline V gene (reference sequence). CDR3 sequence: CASSTPPRGTGELFF. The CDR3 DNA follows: TGTGCCAGTAGTACCCCACCGCGTGGCACCGGGGAGCTGTTTTTT.

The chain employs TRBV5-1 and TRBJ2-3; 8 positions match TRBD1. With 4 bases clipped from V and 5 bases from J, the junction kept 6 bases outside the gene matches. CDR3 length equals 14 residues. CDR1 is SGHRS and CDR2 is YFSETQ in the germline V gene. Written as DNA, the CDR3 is TGCGCCAGCAGCAGGACAGGGACTGGAGATACGCAGTATTTT. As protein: CASSRTGTGDTQYF.

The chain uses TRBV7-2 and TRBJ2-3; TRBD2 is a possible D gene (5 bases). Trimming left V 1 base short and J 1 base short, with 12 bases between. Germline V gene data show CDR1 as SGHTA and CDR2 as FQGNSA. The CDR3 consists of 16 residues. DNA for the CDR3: TGTGCCAGCAGCTTAGTGCGGGTCCCGGGCACAGATACGCAGTATTTT. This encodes CASSLVRVPGTDTQYF.